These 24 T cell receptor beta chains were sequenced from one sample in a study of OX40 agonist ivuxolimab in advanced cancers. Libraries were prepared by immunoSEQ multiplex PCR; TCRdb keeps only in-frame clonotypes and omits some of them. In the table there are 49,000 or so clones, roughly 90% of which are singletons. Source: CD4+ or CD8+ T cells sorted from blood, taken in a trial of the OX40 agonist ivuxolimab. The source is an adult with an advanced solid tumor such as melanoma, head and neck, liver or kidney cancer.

DNA for the CDR3: TGCGCCAGCAGCCAAGATGTCAGGAGCACTGAAGCTTTCTTT. It specifies CASSQDVRSTEAFF. V and J are TRBV4-3 and TRBJ1-1, with D unclear. With 0 bases removed from V and 4 bases from J, the gap between germline ends came to 9 bases. The V gene's germline CDR1 is LGHNA and CDR2 YSLEER. The CDR3 consists of 14 residues.

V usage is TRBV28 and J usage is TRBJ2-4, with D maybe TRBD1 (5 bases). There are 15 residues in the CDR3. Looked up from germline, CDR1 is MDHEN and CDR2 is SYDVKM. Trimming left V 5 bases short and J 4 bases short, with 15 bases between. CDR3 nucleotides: TGTGCCAGCAGTCCCCAGGGCCTCGTGAAAAACATTCAGTACTTC. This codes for CASSPQGLVKNIQYF.

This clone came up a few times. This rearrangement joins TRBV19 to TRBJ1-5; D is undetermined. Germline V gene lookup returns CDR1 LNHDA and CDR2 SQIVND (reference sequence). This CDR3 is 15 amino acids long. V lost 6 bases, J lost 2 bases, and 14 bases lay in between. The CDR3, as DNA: TGTGCCAGTAGCCCGAGCTCGGCGGGCAATCAGCCCCAGCATTTT. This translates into CASSPSSAGNQPQHF.

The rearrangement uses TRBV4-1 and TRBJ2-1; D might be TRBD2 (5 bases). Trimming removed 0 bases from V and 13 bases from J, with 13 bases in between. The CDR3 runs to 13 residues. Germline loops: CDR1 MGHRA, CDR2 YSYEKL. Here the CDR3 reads CASSQDRDSFQFF. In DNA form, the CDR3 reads TGCGCCAGCAGCCAAGATCGGGATAGCTTCCAGTTCTTC.

The CDR3 coding sequence is TGCGCCAGCAGCCAAAAAGCTGGACTCAATATTTACAATGAGCAGTTCTTC. As protein: CASSQKAGLNIYNEQFF. The V and J genes are TRBV4-1 and TRBJ2-1; D is perhaps TRBD2 (5 bases). The germline V gene has CDR1 MGHRA and CDR2 YSYEKL. CDR3 length: 17 residues. With 2 bases removed from V and 4 bases from J, the gap between germline ends came to 18 bases.

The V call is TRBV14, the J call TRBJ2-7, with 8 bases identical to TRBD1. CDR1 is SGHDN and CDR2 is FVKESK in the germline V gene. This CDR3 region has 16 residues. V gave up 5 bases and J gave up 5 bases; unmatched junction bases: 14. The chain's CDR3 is CASSKVKGTGYHEQYF. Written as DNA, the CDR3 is TGTGCCAGCAGCAAAGTAAAGGGGACAGGTTACCACGAGCAGTACTTC.

The CDR3 spells CASSLVGGGPYEQYF. The CDR3, as DNA: TGTGCCAGCAGCTTAGTAGGTGGGGGCCCATACGAGCAGTACTTC. The chain recombines TRBV7-9 with TRBJ2-7, with D tentatively TRBD1 (6 bases). Germline values: CDR1 SEHNR, CDR2 FQNEAQ (reference sequence). Trimming pared 1 base from V and 4 bases from J, leaving 14 bases between. The CDR3 sequence is 15 residues long.

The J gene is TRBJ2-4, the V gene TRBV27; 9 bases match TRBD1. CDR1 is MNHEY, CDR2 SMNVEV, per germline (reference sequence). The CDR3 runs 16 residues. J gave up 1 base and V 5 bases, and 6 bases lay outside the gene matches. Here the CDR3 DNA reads TGTGCCAGCAGTCCACTACAGGGGGCGGCCAAAAACATTCAGTACTTC. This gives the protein CASSPLQGAAKNIQYF.

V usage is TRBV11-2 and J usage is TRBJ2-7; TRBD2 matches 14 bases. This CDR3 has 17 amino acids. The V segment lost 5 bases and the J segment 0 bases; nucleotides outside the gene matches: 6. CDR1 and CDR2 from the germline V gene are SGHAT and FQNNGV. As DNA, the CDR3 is TGTGCCAGCAGCCTGACTAGCGGGAGGGCCATCTCCTACGAGCAGTACTTC. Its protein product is CASSLTSGRAISYEQYF.

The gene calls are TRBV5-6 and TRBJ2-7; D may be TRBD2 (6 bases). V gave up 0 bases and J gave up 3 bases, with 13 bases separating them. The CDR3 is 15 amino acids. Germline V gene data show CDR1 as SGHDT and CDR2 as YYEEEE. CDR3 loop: CASSLGTGRYYEQYF. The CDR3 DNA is TGTGCCAGCAGCTTGGGTACGGGGAGGTACTACGAGCAGTACTTC.

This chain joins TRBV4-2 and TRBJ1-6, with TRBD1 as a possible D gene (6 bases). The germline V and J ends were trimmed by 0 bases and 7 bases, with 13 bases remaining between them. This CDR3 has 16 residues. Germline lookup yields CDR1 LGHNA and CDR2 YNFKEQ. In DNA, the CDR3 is TGTGCCAGCAGCCAAGAGATGGGGACACCCAATTCACCCCTCCACTTT. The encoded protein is CASSQEMGTPNSPLHF.

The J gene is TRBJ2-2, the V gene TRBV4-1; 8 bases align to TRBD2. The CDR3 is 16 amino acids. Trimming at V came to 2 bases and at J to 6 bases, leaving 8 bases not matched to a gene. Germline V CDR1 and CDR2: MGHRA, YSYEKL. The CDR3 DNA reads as TGCGCCAGCAGCCAAAGGAGCGGGAGTGTGTCCGGGGAGCTGTTTTTT. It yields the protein CASSQRSGSVSGELFF.

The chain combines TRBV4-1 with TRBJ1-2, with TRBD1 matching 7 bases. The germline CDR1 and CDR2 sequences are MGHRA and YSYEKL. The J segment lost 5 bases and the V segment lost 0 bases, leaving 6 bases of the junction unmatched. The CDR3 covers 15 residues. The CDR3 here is CASSQETGMSYGYTF. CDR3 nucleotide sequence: TGCGCCAGCAGCCAAGAGACAGGGATGTCGTATGGCTACACCTTC.

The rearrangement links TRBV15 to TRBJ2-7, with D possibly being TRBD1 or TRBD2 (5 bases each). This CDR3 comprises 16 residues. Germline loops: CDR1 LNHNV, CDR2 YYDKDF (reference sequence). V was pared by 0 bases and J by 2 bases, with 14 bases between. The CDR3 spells CATSRDRSRGPYEQYF. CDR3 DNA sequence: TGTGCCACCAGCAGAGATCGGTCAAGGGGACCCTACGAGCAGTACTTC.

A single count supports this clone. Here the CDR3 DNA reads TGCGCCAGCAGCCAAGTCGGGGGGGTAGGAACTGAAGCTTTCTTT. Translating gives CASSQVGGVGTEAFF. V usage is TRBV4-3 and J usage is TRBJ1-1, with D possibly TRBD1 on 5 matching bases. V was cut by 1 base and J by 5 bases, with 14 bases left in between. Germline CDR1 reads LGHNA; CDR2 reads YSLEER. This CDR3 contains 15 residues.

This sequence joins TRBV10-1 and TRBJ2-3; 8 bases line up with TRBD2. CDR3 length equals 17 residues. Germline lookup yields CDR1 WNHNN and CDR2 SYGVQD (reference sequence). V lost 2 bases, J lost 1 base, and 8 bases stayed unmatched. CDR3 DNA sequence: TGCGCCAGCAGTGAGCTCCCGGGGGGGCAAGGCACAGATACGCAGTATTTT. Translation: CASSELPGGQGTDTQYF.

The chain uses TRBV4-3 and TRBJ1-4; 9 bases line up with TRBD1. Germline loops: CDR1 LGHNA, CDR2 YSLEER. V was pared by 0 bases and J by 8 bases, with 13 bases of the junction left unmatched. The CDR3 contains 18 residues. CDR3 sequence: CASSQEGGPGQGGEKLFF. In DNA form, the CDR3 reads TGCGCCAGCAGCCAAGAGGGGGGACCGGGACAGGGTGGGGAAAAACTGTTTTTT.

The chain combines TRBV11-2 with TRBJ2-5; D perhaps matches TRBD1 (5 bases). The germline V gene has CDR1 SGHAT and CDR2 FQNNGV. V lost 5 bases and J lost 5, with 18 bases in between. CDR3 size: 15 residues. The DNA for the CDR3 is TGTGCCAGCAGCCCCATTGGTGGGGCCCGGGAGACCCAGTACTTC. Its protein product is CASSPIGGARETQYF.

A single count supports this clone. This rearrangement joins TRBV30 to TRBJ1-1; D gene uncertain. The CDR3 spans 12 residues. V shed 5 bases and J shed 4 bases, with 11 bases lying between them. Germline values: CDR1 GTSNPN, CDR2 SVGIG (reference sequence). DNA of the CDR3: TGTGCCTGGGTGGCCTCGGGCACTGAAGCTTTCTTT. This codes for CAWVASGTEAFF.

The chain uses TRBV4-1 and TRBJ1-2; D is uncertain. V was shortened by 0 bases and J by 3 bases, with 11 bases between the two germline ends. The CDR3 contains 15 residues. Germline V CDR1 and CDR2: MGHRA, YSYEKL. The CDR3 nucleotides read TGCGCCAGCAGCCAAGAGTACCCGGAACACTATGGCTACACCTTC. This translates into CASSQEYPEHYGYTF.

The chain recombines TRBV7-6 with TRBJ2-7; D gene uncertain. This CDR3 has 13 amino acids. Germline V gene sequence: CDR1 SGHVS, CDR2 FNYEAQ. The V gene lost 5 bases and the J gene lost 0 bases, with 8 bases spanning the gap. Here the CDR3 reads CASSASDSYEQYF. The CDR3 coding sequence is TGTGCCAGCAGCGCATCGGACTCCTACGAGCAGTACTTC.

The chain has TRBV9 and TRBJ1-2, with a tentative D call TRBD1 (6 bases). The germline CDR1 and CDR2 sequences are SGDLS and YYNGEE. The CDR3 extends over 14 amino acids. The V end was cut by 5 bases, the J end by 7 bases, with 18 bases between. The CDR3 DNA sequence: TGTGCCAGCAGTCGGGACATGGGGCTTTTTGGCTACACCTTC. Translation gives CASSRDMGLFGYTF.

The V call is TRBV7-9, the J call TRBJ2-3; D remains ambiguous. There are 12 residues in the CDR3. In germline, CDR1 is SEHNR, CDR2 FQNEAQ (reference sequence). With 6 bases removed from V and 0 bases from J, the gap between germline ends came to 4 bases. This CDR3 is CASRGSTDTQYF. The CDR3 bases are TGTGCCAGCAGGGGGAGCACAGATACGCAGTATTTT.

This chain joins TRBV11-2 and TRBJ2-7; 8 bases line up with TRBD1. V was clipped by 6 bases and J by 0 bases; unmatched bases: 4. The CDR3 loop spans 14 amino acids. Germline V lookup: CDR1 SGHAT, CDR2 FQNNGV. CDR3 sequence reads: CASSIGTGSYEQYF. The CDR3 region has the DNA TGTGCCAGCAGTATAGGGACAGGCTCCTACGAGCAGTACTTC.